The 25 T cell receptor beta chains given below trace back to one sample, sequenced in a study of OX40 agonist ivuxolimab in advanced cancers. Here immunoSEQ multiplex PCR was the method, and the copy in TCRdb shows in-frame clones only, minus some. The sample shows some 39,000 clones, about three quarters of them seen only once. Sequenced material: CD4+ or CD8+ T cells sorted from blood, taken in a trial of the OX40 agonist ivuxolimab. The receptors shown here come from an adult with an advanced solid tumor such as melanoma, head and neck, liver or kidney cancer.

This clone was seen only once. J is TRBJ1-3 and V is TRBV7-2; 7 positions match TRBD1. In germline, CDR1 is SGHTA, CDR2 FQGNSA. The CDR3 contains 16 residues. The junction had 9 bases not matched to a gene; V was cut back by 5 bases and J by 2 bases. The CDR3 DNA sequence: TGTGCCAGCAGCCGAGGAGGGGGCGACCCTGGAAACACCATATATTTT. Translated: CASSRGGGDPGNTIYF. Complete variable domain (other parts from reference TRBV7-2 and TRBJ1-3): GAGVSQSPSNKVTEKGKDVELRCDPISGHTALYWYRQSLGQGLEFLIYFQGNSAPDKSGLPSDRFSAERTGGSVSTLTIQRTQQEDSAVYLCASSRGGGDPGNTIYFGEGSWLTVV.

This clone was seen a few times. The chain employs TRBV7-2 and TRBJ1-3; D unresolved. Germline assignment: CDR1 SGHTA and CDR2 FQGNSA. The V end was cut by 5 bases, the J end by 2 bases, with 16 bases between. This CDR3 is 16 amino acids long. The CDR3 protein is CASSPYPKGPGNTIYF. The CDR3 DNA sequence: TGTGCCAGCAGCCCCTACCCAAAGGGCCCTGGAAACACCATATATTTT.

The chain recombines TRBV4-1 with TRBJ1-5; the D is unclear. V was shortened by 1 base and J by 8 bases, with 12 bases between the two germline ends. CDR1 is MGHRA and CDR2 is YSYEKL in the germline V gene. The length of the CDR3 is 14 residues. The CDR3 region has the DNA TGCGCCAGCAGCCAAGTGGCGGGCCGGGAGCCCCAGCATTTT. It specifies CASSQVAGREPQHF.

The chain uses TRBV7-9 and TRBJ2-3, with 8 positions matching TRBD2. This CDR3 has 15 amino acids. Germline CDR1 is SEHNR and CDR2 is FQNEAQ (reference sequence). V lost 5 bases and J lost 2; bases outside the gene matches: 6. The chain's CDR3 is CASSQLAGNTDTQYF. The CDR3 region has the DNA TGTGCCAGCAGCCAATTAGCGGGGAACACAGATACGCAGTATTTT.

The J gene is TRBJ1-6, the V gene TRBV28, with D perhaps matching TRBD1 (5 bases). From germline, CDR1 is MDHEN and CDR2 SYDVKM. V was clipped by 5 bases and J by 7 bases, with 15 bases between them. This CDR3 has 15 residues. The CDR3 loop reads CASSAPGHGNSPLHF. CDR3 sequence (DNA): TGTGCCAGCAGTGCCCCTGGACACGGCAATTCACCCCTCCACTTT.

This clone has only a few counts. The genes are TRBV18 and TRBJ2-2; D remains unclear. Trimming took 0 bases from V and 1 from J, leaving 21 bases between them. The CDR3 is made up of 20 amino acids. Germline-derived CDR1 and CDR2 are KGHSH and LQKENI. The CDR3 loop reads CASSPPEELLATQNTGELFF. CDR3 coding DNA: TGTGCCAGCTCACCACCGGAAGAACTACTGGCTACGCAGAACACCGGGGAGCTGTTTTTT.

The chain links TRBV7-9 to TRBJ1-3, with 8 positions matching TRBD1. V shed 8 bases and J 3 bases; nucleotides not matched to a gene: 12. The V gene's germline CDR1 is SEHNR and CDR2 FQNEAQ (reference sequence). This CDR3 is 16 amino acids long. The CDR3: CASVIPGQALGNTIYF. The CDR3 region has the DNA TGTGCCAGCGTAATCCCGGGACAGGCCCTTGGAAACACCATATATTTT. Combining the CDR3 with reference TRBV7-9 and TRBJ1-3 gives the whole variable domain DTGVSQNPRHKITKRGQNVTFRCDPISEHNRLYWYRQTLGQGPEFLTYFQNEAQLEKSRLLSDRFSAERPKGSFSTLEIQRTEQGDSAMYLCASVIPGQALGNTIYFGEGSWLTVV.

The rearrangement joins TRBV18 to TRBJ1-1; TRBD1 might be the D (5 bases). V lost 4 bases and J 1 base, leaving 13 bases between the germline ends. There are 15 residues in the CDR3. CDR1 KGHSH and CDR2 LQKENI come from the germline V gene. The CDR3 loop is CASSLGTGPNTEAFF. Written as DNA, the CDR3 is TGTGCCAGCTCACTGGGAACGGGACCGAACACTGAAGCTTTCTTT.

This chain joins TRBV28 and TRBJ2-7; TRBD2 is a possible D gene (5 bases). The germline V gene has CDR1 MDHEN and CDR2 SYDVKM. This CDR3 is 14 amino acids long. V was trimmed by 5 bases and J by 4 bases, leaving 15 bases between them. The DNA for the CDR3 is TGTGCCAGCAGTCAACAGCGGATGGGATACGAGCAGTACTTC. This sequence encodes CASSQQRMGYEQYF.

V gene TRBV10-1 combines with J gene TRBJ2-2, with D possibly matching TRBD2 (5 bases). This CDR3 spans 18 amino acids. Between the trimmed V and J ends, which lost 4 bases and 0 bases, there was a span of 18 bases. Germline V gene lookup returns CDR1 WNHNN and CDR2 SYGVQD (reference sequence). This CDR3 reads CASSVRTLLIANTGELFF. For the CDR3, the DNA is TGCGCCAGCAGTGTACGGACTCTTCTAATCGCGAACACCGGGGAGCTGTTTTTT.

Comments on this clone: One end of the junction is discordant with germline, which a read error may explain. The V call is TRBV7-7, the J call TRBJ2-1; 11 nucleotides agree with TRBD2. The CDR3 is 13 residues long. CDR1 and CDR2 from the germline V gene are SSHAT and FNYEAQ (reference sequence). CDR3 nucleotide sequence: TGTGCTAGCAGCTTAGCGGGGGGGACCGAGCAGTTCTTC. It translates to CASSLAGGTEQFF. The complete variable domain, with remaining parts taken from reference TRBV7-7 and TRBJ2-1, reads GAGVSQSPRYKVTKRGQDVTLRCDPISSHATLYWYQQALGQGPEFLTYFNYEAQPDKSGLPSDRFSAERPEGSISTLTIQRTEQRDSAMYRCASSLAGGTEQFFGPGTRLTVL.

The CDR3, as DNA: TGTGCCAGCAGCTTTTCGGACCGACAAACTGAAGCTTTCTTT. The encoded protein is CASSFSDRQTEAFF. The J gene is TRBJ1-1, the V gene TRBV5-6; D gene ambiguous. CDR3 length: 14 amino acids. V lost 2 bases and J 5 bases, leaving 13 bases between the germline ends. Germline CDR1 reads SGHDT; CDR2 reads YYEEEE.

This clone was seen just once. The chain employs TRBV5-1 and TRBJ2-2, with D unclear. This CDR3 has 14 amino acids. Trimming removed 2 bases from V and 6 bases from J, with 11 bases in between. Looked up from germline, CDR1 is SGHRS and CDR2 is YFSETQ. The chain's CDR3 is CASSLSGLAGELFF. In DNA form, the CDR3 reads TGCGCCAGCAGCTTATCCGGGTTAGCCGGGGAGCTGTTTTTT. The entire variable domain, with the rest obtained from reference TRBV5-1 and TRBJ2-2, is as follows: KAGVTQTPRYLIKTRGQQVTLSCSPISGHRSVSWYQQTPGQGLQFLFEYFSETQRNKGNFPGRFSGRQFSNSRSEMNVSTLELGDSALYLCASSLSGLAGELFFGEGSRLTVL.

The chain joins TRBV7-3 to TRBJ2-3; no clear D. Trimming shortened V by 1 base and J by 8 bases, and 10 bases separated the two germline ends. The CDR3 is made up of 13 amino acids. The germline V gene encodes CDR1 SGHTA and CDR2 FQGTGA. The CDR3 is CASSLSKGGTQYF. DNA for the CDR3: TGTGCCAGCAGCTTAAGTAAAGGCGGTACGCAGTATTTT.

CDR3 sequence: CASSFGTSSPESFF. CDR3 nucleotides: TGCGCCAGCAGCTTCGGGACTAGCAGTCCGGAGAGTTTCTTC. The chain carries TRBV5-1 and TRBJ2-1; 9 bases align to TRBD2. CDR3 length equals 14 residues. Trimming removed 2 bases from V and 16 bases from J; junction bases left unmatched: 13. CDR1 and CDR2 (germline): SGHRS, YFSETQ.

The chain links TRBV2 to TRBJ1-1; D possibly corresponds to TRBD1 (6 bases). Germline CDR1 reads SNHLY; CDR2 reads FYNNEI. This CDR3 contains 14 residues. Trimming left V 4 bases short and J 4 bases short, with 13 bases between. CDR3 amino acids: CASSGRGRVTEAFF. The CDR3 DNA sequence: TGTGCCAGCAGTGGCCGGGGGCGGGTCACTGAAGCTTTCTTT.

CDR3 bases: TGTGCCAGCAGTCGGACTAGCGGGCTAGAGACCCAGTACTTC. This encodes CASSRTSGLETQYF. V is TRBV6-5 and J is TRBJ2-5; 11 bases are shared with TRBD2. V gave up 5 bases and J gave up 4 bases; unmatched junction bases: 3. CDR3 length: 14 amino acids. Germline V lookup: CDR1 MNHEY, CDR2 SVGAGI.

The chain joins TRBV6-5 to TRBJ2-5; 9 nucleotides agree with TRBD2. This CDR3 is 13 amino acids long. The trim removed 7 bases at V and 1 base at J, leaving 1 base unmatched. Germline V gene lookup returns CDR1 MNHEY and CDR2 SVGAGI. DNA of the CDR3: TGTGCCAGCATTAGCGGGGGCCAAGAGACCCAGTACTTC. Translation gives CASISGGQETQYF.

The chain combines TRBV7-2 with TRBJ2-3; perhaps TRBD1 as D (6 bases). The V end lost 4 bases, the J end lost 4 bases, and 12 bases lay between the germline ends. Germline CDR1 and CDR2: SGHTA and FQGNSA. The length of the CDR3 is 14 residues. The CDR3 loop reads CASSSETGSDTQYF. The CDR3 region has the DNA TGTGCCAGCAGCTCAGAGACAGGTTCAGATACGCAGTATTTT.

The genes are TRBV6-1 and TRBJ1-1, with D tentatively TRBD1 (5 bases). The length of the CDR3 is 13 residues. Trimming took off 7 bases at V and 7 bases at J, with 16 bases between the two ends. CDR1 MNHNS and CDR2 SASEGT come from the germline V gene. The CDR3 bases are TGTGCCAGCACCCCACCCCCGGGGCGTGAAGCTTTCTTT. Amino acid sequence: CASTPPPGREAFF.

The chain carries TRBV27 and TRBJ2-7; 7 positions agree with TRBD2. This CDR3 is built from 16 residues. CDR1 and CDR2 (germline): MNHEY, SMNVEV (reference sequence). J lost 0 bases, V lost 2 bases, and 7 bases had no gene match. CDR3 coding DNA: TGTGCCAGCAGTTTACTCTTCGGCGGGAGCTCCTACGAGCAGTACTTC. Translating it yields CASSLLFGGSSYEQYF.

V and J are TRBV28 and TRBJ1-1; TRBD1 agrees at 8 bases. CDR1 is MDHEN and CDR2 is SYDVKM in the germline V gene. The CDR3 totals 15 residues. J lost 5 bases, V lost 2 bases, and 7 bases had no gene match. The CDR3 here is CASSLGQGRRTEAFF. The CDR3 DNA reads TGTGCCAGCAGTTTAGGACAGGGAAGGAGGACTGAAGCTTTCTTT.

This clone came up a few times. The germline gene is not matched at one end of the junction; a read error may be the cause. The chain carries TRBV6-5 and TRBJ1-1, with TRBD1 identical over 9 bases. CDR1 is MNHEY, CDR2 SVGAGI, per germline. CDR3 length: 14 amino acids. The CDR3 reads CASRGTGWNAEAFF. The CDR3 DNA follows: TGTGCCAGCAGGGGGACAGGGTGGAACGCTGAAGCTTTCTTT.

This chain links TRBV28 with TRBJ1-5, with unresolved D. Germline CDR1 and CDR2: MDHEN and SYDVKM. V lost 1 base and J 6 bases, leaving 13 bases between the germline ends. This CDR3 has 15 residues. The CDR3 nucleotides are TGTGCCAGCAGTTTATATGGAGGGCTAGGTCAGCCCCAGCATTTT. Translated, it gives CASSLYGGLGQPQHF.

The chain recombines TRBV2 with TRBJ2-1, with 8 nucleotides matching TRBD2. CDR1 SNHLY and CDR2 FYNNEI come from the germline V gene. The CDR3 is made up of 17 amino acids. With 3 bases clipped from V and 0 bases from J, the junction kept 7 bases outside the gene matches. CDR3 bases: TGTGCCAGCAGTGAGTCTAGCGGGCCGAGCTCCTACAATGAGCAGTTCTTC. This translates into CASSESSGPSSYNEQFF.